This paragraph covers one T cell receptor beta chain sequence. The method was immunoSEQ multiplex PCR; TCRdb's version includes in-frame clones alone and lacks a portion of them. The sample yields 220,000 or so clones, about nine tenths seen once. The sample originates from a study of cytomegalovirus exposure and HLA in healthy donors. J was trimmed by 4 bases and V by 4 bases; bases with no gene match: 13. In germline, CDR1 is MDHEN, CDR2 SYDVKM. The CDR3 is 16 amino acids. Sequencing was done on a sample of PBMCs. The sequence came from a woman under 30 in good health and CMV-seronegative. The V call is TRBV28, the J call TRBJ2-7; TRBD1 agrees at 7 bases. The CDR3 DNA reads as TGTGCCAGCAGTTCCCCCGGTGACAGGGCCAGGTACGAGCAGTACTTC. It is translated as CASSSPGDRARYEQYF.